The 12 T cell receptor beta chains in this list originate from one sample, sequenced in a study of CXCR3 chemokines and chemotherapy response in bladder cancer. TCRdb independently ran MiXCR on the PCR reads; one entry per CDR3 protein. This table has over 5,000 distinct CDR3 sequences, around an eighth appearing once. This sample was obtained from a patient whose treatment included neoadjuvant chemotherapy. The receptors were sampled from a human donor with bladder cancer that responded to neoadjuvant chemotherapy.

This clonotype was found many times. This sequence joins TRBV12-5 and TRBJ2-3; 7 bases fit TRBD2. J gave up 2 bases and V 5 bases, and 4 bases lay outside the gene matches. Germline CDR1 reads LGHNT; CDR2 reads FRNRAP. The CDR3 contains 14 residues. The CDR3 region has the DNA TGTGCTAGTGGTCCCGGGACTAACACAGATACGCAGTATTTT. Translating gives CASGPGTNTDTQYF. The variable domain in full, with the rest retrieved from reference TRBV12-5 and TRBJ2-3, is DARVTQTPRHKVTEMGQEVTMRCQPILGHNTVFWYRQTMMQGLELLAYFRNRAPLDDSGMPKDRFSAEMPDATLATLKIQPSEPRDSAVYFCASGPGTNTDTQYFGPGTRLTVL.

Within the sample, this clonotype is medium-sized. The chain links TRBV6-2 or TRBV6-3 to TRBJ2-7; TRBD2 aligns across 12 bases. V shed 5 bases, J shed 0 bases, and the junction held 8 bases outside the gene matches. Looked up from germline, CDR1 is MNHEY and CDR2 is SVGEGT. The length of the CDR3 is 17 residues. For the CDR3, the DNA is TGTGCCAGCAGTGGGACTAGCGGGCCTCTTTTCTCCTACGAGCAGTACTTC. Residues: CASSGTSGPLFSYEQYF.

By share, this clonotype ranks as medium-sized. This chain links TRBV19 with TRBJ2-7, with D perhaps matching TRBD1 (6 bases). Germline V CDR1 and CDR2: LNHDA, SQIVND (reference sequence). The CDR3 is 15 residues long. Trimming shortened V by 5 bases and J by 1 base, and 15 bases separated the two germline ends. This CDR3 reads CASSSTGRASYEQYF. CDR3 in DNA: TGTGCCAGTAGTTCGACAGGTAGGGCGTCCTACGAGCAGTACTTC.

Many counts were recorded for this clonotype. The chain is built from TRBV18 and TRBJ2-7; D uncertain. The CDR3 consists of 14 residues. V dropped 1 base and J dropped 0 bases, with 7 bases sitting between them. Germline V gene lookup returns CDR1 KGHSH and CDR2 LQKENI. CDR3: CASSPQAISYEQYF. The CDR3 DNA reads as TGTGCCAGCTCACCACAAGCCATCTCCTACGAGCAGTACTTC.

The genes are TRBV30 and TRBJ1-1, with D possibly TRBD1 on 6 matching bases. Germline V gene lookup returns CDR1 GTSNPN and CDR2 SVGIG (reference sequence). Trimming took 1 base from V and 3 from J, leaving 9 bases between them. This CDR3 contains 13 residues. Here the CDR3 DNA reads TGTGCCTGGAGTGACAGGGCGGACACTGAAGCTTTCTTT. Translating it yields CAWSDRADTEAFF. Together with reference TRBV30 and TRBJ1-1, the CDR3 gives the full variable domain: SQTIHQWPATLVQPVGSPLSLECTVEGTSNPNLYWYRQAAGRGLQLLFYSVGIGQISSEVPQNLSASRPQDRQFILSSKKLLLSDSGFYLCAWSDRADTEAFFGQGTRLTVV.

In this sample, this clonotype turned up many times. In nucleotides, the CDR3 is TGTGCCAGCAGTTTATTAAGGGTGGCGGGAGGCACGAATTACAATGAGCAGTTCTTC. Translated: CASSLLRVAGGTNYNEQFF. The chain couples TRBV27 to TRBJ2-1; 8 bases are shared with TRBD2. The junction had 15 bases not matched to a gene; V was cut back by 1 base and J by 4 bases. The CDR3 has 19 amino acids. Germline V gives CDR1 MNHEY, CDR2 SMNVEV (reference sequence).

This clonotype has a count of ten or more. This rearrangement joins TRBV5-4 to TRBJ1-2, with unresolved D. Per the germline V gene, CDR1 is SGHNT and CDR2 is YYREEE (reference sequence). The V end was cut by 5 bases, the J end by 0 bases, with 8 bases between. The CDR3 runs 13 residues. CDR3 amino acids: CASSPQTNYGYTF. The CDR3 region has the DNA TGTGCCAGCAGTCCACAGACTAACTATGGCTACACCTTC.

This clonotype was detected many times. The chain has TRBV9 and TRBJ2-1; the D gene is possibly TRBD1 (5 bases). Trimming took 0 bases from V and 4 from J, leaving 11 bases between them. This CDR3 is built from 15 residues. Germline assignment: CDR1 SGDLS and CDR2 YYNGEE. The CDR3 reads CASSVEGRQYNEQFF. CDR3 nucleotides: TGTGCCAGCAGCGTAGAAGGGCGACAGTACAATGAGCAGTTCTTC.

The CDR3 region is CVISRKGLGYTGELFF. DNA for the CDR3: TGTGTCATCAGCAGGAAGGGACTGGGATACACCGGGGAGCTGTTTTTT. The V call is TRBV15, the J call TRBJ2-2, with a possible D match to TRBD2 (6 bases). The CDR3 is 16 amino acids. Germline V gene sequence: CDR1 LNHNV, CDR2 YYDKDF (reference sequence).

This clonotype is medium-sized by share. The chain carries TRBV6-5 and TRBJ2-6; no firm D call. CDR3 length equals 15 residues. Trimming removed 4 bases from V and 1 base from J, with 8 bases in between. Germline CDR1 is MNHEY and CDR2 is SVGAGI. The CDR3 bases are TGTGCCAGCAGTTCAAGCCCATCTGGGGCCAACGTCCTGACTTTC. This translates into CASSSSPSGANVLTF.

The V and J genes are TRBV19 and TRBJ2-6; TRBD1 matches at 9 bases. V lost 4 bases to trimming and J lost 0 bases; unmatched junction nucleotides: 10. The CDR3 sequence is 19 residues long. Germline values: CDR1 LNHDA, CDR2 SQIVND (reference sequence). Here the CDR3 DNA reads TGTGCCAGTAGTACATACACCGGGACAGGGACCTCTGGGGCCAACGTCCTGACTTTC. Amino acids: CASSTYTGTGTSGANVLTF.

By frequency in the sample, this clonotype is medium-sized. The gene calls are TRBV27 and TRBJ2-2; tentative D call: TRBD2 (5 bases). V lost 10 bases to trimming and J lost 2 bases, with 14 bases between them. The V gene's germline CDR1 is MNHEY and CDR2 SMNVEV (reference sequence). The CDR3 is 14 amino acids. The CDR3 region has the DNA TGTGCCACCGGGCGTCGGGAAAACACCGGGGAGCTGTTTTTT. It translates to CATGRRENTGELFF.